The 25 T cell receptor beta chains presented below share a single source sample, sequenced in a study of T cell repertoires in ileal Crohn's disease. The repertoire was sequenced with immunoSEQ multiplex PCR; TCRdb's copy has only in-frame clones and lacks some. Among about 6,400 clones, roughly 80% were seen once, and the ten largest hold around a sixth. Material for sequencing was ileal tissue. The source is an adult with Crohn's disease.

This chain links TRBV2 with TRBJ1-5; possibly TRBD1 for D (5 bases). The V end lost 7 bases, the J end lost 6 bases, and 16 bases lay between the germline ends. The CDR3 loop spans 14 amino acids. In germline, CDR1 is SNHLY, CDR2 FYNNEI. The CDR3 sequence: CASNKRGFGQPQHF. For the CDR3, the DNA is TGTGCCAGCAACAAAAGGGGTTTTGGTCAGCCCCAGCATTTT.

V and J are TRBV9 and TRBJ2-2; perhaps TRBD2 as D (5 bases). V was shortened by 3 bases and J by 2 bases, with 14 bases between the two germline ends. There are 16 residues in the CDR3. In germline, CDR1 is SGDLS, CDR2 YYNGEE. The CDR3 region is CASSAGVSYNTGELFF. CDR3 in DNA: TGTGCCAGCAGCGCCGGGGTGTCGTATAACACCGGGGAGCTGTTTTTT.

The chain couples TRBV11-2 to TRBJ2-1; 10 bases map to TRBD2. The CDR3 extends over 16 amino acids. J was trimmed by 9 bases and V by 0 bases; bases with no gene match: 8. Per the germline V gene, CDR1 is SGHAT and CDR2 is FQNNGV. As DNA, the CDR3 is TGTGCCAGCAGCTTAGATCGGGCTAGCGGGAGTGGTGAGCAGTTCTTC. As protein: CASSLDRASGSGEQFF.

The chain employs TRBV27 and TRBJ2-3; TRBD2 agrees at 11 bases. The ends lost 4 bases at V and 4 bases at J; junction bases unmatched: 4. The CDR3 loop spans 15 amino acids. CDR1 MNHEY and CDR2 SMNVEV come from the germline V gene (reference sequence). The CDR3 bases are TGTGCCAGCAGTTCACTAGCGGGAGCGGCAGATACGCAGTATTTT. It is translated as CASSSLAGAADTQYF.

The chain is built from TRBV7-3 and TRBJ2-2; TRBD1 agrees at 11 bases. This CDR3 is built from 15 residues. Germline trimming cut 2 bases from V and 7 bases from J; bases unmatched to any gene: 3. Germline loops: CDR1 SGHTA, CDR2 FQGTGA. The CDR3 protein is CASSLGQGAGGELFF. The CDR3 DNA sequence: TGTGCCAGCAGCTTAGGACAGGGGGCCGGCGGGGAGCTGTTTTTT.

The chain joins TRBV7-2 to TRBJ2-7; 7 bases map to TRBD2. The CDR3 consists of 15 residues. V shed 7 bases, J shed 4 bases, and the junction held 13 bases outside the gene matches. Germline V CDR1 and CDR2: SGHTA, FQGNSA. CDR3 region: CASTGGGRAAYEQYF. The DNA for the CDR3 is TGTGCCAGCACAGGAGGAGGGAGGGCCGCTTACGAGCAGTACTTC.

This clone was picked up a small number of times. This chain uses TRBV10-3 with TRBJ1-3; 7 nucleotides agree with TRBD1. The ends lost 9 bases at V and 1 base at J; junction bases unmatched: 3. CDR3 length: 13 amino acids. Germline V gene sequence: CDR1 ENHRY, CDR2 SYGVKD. The CDR3 bases are TGTGCCATAGGGACAGCTTCTGGAAACACCATATATTTT. Protein product: CAIGTASGNTIYF.

This clone was observed a handful of times. The rearrangement links TRBV28 to TRBJ2-7; 7 bases map to TRBD2. Germline CDR1 reads MDHEN; CDR2 reads SYDVKM. The junction had 13 bases not matched to a gene; V was cut back by 3 bases and J by 2 bases. This CDR3 has 17 amino acids. This CDR3 reads CASSFPTWRERTYEQYF. The CDR3, as DNA: TGTGCCAGCAGTTTCCCTACTTGGCGGGAGAGAACCTACGAGCAGTACTTC. The full variable domain, rest sourced from reference TRBV28 and TRBJ2-7, is DVKVTQSSRYLVKRTGEKVFLECVQDMDHENMFWYRQDPGLGLRLIYFSYDVKMKEKGDIPEGYSVSREKKERFSLILESASTNQTSMYLCASSFPTWRERTYEQYFGPGTRLTVT.

The V and J genes are TRBV5-1 and TRBJ1-1; D is perhaps TRBD1 (6 bases). Trimming shortened V by 6 bases and J by 0 bases, and 15 bases separated the two germline ends. The CDR3 is 15 residues long. Germline V gene lookup returns CDR1 SGHRS and CDR2 YFSETQ. The CDR3 coding sequence is TGCGCCAGCACCGGAATAGGGGGGGTGAACACTGAAGCTTTCTTT. Translated: CASTGIGGVNTEAFF. The variable domain in full, completed from reference TRBV5-1 and TRBJ1-1, reads KAGVTQTPRYLIKTRGQQVTLSCSPISGHRSVSWYQQTPGQGLQFLFEYFSETQRNKGNFPGRFSGRQFSNSRSEMNVSTLELGDSALYLCASTGIGGVNTEAFFGQGTRLTVV.

The CDR3 loop is CASSGTSGRGETQYF. CDR3 DNA sequence: TGTGCCAGCAGTGGGACTAGCGGGAGAGGAGAGACCCAGTACTTC. This sequence joins TRBV2 and TRBJ2-5, with 13 bases identical to TRBD2. The trim removed 4 bases at V and 4 bases at J, leaving 3 bases unmatched. The CDR3 length is 15 residues. CDR1 is SNHLY and CDR2 is FYNNEI in the germline V gene.

The chain joins TRBV4-2 to TRBJ2-1, with 12 bases lining up with TRBD2. The V gene end was trimmed by 3 bases and the J gene end by 2 bases; junction bases not matched to a gene: 17. The CDR3 has 21 residues. Germline V gene lookup returns CDR1 LGHNA and CDR2 YNFKEQ. For the CDR3, the DNA is TGTGCCAGCAGCCAGACCGGCGGGACTAGCGGGTTCACCGGGGCCTACAATGAGCAGTTCTTC. Its translation: CASSQTGGTSGFTGAYNEQFF.

In DNA form, the CDR3 reads TGTGCCAGCAACTCCCTGGGGACAGGGGTCAATGAGCAGTTCTTC. This codes for CASNSLGTGVNEQFF. This chain links TRBV5-6 with TRBJ2-1; 10 bases are a match to TRBD1. Germline V gives CDR1 SGHDT, CDR2 YYEEEE. The CDR3 runs 15 residues. V lost 6 bases, J lost 6 bases, and 9 bases stayed unmatched.

This chain uses TRBV9 with TRBJ2-1; no firm D call. The CDR3 covers 14 residues. The germline CDR1 and CDR2 sequences are SGDLS and YYNGEE. Trimming shortened V by 4 bases and J by 4 bases, and 12 bases separated the two germline ends. The CDR3 spells CASSSPGSYNEQFF. The CDR3 DNA reads TGTGCCAGCAGCTCCCCAGGCTCTTACAATGAGCAGTTCTTC.

As for this clone: The sample carries other DNA sequences with the same CDR3. The CDR3, as DNA: TGTGCCAGCAGTCCGGGACAGGTTTTCTACGAGCAGTACTTC. Its translation: CASSPGQVFYEQYF. The chain links TRBV6-1 to TRBJ2-7; 8 positions match TRBD1. V shed 5 bases, J shed 3 bases, and the junction held 6 bases outside the gene matches. The germline gives CDR1 MNHNS, CDR2 SASEGT. This CDR3 comprises 14 residues.

The V and J genes are TRBV15 and TRBJ2-1, with 8 bases lining up with TRBD2. After removal of 5 bases from V and 8 bases from J, the junction contained 8 bases not matched to a gene. Per germline, CDR1 LNHNV and CDR2 YYDKDF (reference sequence). There are 14 residues in the CDR3. In DNA, the CDR3 is TGTGCCACCAGCCCGGGACTAGGCTCGTATGAGCAGTTCTTC. It codes for CATSPGLGSYEQFF.

The chain joins TRBV5-1 to TRBJ2-1; D perhaps matches TRBD2 (6 bases). The CDR3 is made up of 15 amino acids. Trimming took 1 base from V and 9 from J, leaving 17 bases between them. The germline gives CDR1 SGHRS, CDR2 YFSETQ. The CDR3 here is CASSLLGREEGEQFF. CDR3 nucleotide sequence: TGCGCCAGCAGCTTGCTGGGCAGGGAGGAGGGTGAGCAGTTCTTC. Full variable domain (rest looked up from reference TRBV5-1 and TRBJ2-1): KAGVTQTPRYLIKTRGQQVTLSCSPISGHRSVSWYQQTPGQGLQFLFEYFSETQRNKGNFPGRFSGRQFSNSRSEMNVSTLELGDSALYLCASSLLGREEGEQFFGPGTRLTVL.

The chain carries TRBV6-5 and TRBJ2-2; possibly TRBD1 for D (5 bases). The CDR3 totals 14 residues. Germline V gives CDR1 MNHEY, CDR2 SVGAGI. Trimming shortened V by 2 bases and J by 3 bases, and 7 bases separated the two germline ends. CDR3 bases: TGTGCCAGCAGTTACAGCAGGGACACCGGGGAGCTGTTTTTT. Its protein is CASSYSRDTGELFF.

This chain uses TRBV15 with TRBJ2-3; 9 positions agree with TRBD1. V trimming: 6 bases; J trimming: 3 bases; junction bases outside the gene matches: 4. The CDR3 sequence is 14 residues long. Germline values: CDR1 LNHNV, CDR2 YYDKDF (reference sequence). The CDR3 DNA sequence: TGTGCCACCAGAATGGGGACAGGGACAGATACGCAGTATTTT. Protein sequence: CATRMGTGTDTQYF.

The rearrangement links TRBV4-3 to TRBJ2-2; tentatively, D is TRBD2 (7 bases). This CDR3 region has 19 residues. Germline V gene lookup returns CDR1 LGHNA and CDR2 YSLEER. V gave up 0 bases and J gave up 5 bases, with 22 bases separating them. The CDR3 sequence is CASSQEVGGRGRLTGELFF. The DNA for the CDR3 is TGCGCCAGCAGCCAAGAAGTGGGAGGGCGGGGGCGGTTGACCGGGGAGCTGTTTTTT.

This chain connects TRBV7-3 to TRBJ2-7, with D uncertain. V lost 1 base to trimming and J lost 2 bases, with 6 bases between them. The CDR3 has 13 amino acids. Per germline, CDR1 SGHTA and CDR2 FQGTGA. The CDR3 here is CASSLNPAYEQYF. CDR3 sequence (DNA): TGTGCCAGCAGCTTAAACCCAGCCTACGAGCAGTACTTC.

The V gene is TRBV10-2, the J gene TRBJ2-1; 8 bases fit TRBD2. CDR1 and CDR2 from the germline V gene are WSHSY and SAAADI. CDR3 length: 15 residues. The V gene end was trimmed by 2 bases and the J gene end by 3 bases; junction bases not matched to a gene: 3. In DNA, the CDR3 is TGCGCCAGCAGTGAGACTAGCGGATTCTACAATGAGCAGTTCTTC. It specifies CASSETSGFYNEQFF.

This rearrangement joins TRBV5-1 to TRBJ2-6; 7 bases map to TRBD1. With 4 bases clipped from V and 0 bases from J, the junction kept 7 bases outside the gene matches. This CDR3 is built from 17 residues. In germline, CDR1 is SGHRS, CDR2 YFSETQ. Here the CDR3 reads CASSRGQRSSGANVLTF. The CDR3 coding sequence is TGCGCCAGCAGCCGGGGACAGCGTAGCTCTGGGGCCAACGTCCTGACTTTC.

CDR3 residues: CASSPGTGGQETQYF. CDR3 nucleotides: TGCGCCAGCAGCCCCGGGACAGGGGGGCAAGAGACCCAGTACTTC. The chain couples TRBV5-1 to TRBJ2-5, with 11 bases identical to TRBD1. The J segment lost 2 bases and the V segment lost 4 bases, leaving 4 bases of the junction unmatched. Germline values: CDR1 SGHRS, CDR2 YFSETQ. This CDR3 has 15 residues.

The genes are TRBV6-4 and TRBJ2-1; 8 bases are shared with TRBD2. The length of the CDR3 is 15 residues. Germline V gives CDR1 MRHNA, CDR2 SNTAGT. The J segment lost 7 bases and the V segment lost 2 bases, leaving 7 bases of the junction unmatched. The chain's CDR3 is CASSDREGHGNEQFF. The CDR3 DNA is TGTGCCAGCAGTGACCGGGAGGGCCATGGGAATGAGCAGTTCTTC.

This clone has only one observation. This chain uses TRBV28 with TRBJ1-2; 8 bases map to TRBD1. V lost 5 bases to trimming and J lost 4 bases; unmatched junction nucleotides: 9. The CDR3 totals 15 residues. CDR1 is MDHEN, CDR2 SYDVKM, per germline. The CDR3 DNA follows: TGTGCCAGCAGTCTGCCGACAGGGGCTGGCTATGGCTACACCTTC. Translated: CASSLPTGAGYGYTF.